Listed here are 19 T cell receptor beta chains from one sample, sequenced in a study of blood T cell repertoires in COVID-19. Profiled with immunoSEQ multiplex PCR; TCRdb holds only in-frame clones, not every one. The table lists 200,000 to 250,000 clones, about four fifths of them singletons, with more than 2.5% in the top ten. The sequenced material came from peripheral blood. Source of these receptors: a woman between 25 and 40 years old who had recovered from COVID-19.

This clone was seen a handful of times. The V and J genes are TRBV7-9 and TRBJ2-2; D call uncertain. The CDR3 runs 12 residues. CDR1 is SEHNR and CDR2 is FQNEAQ in the germline V gene (reference sequence). Trimming pared 5 bases from V and 6 bases from J, leaving 7 bases between. CDR3 nucleotide sequence: TGTGCCAGCAGCCCCAGATCCGGGGAGCTGTTTTTT. Its translation: CASSPRSGELFF.

This chain uses TRBV25-1 with TRBJ2-7; 13 nucleotides align to TRBD2. The CDR3 consists of 14 residues. V lost 5 bases and J lost 6; bases outside the gene matches: 4. Germline assignment: CDR1 MGHDK and CDR2 SYGVNS. The CDR3: CASSLRTSGSEQYF. The CDR3 DNA reads as TGTGCCAGCAGTCTTCGGACTAGCGGGAGCGAGCAGTACTTC.

This clone showed up just a few times. The V call is TRBV19, the J call TRBJ1-1, with 8 bases matching TRBD1. With V trimmed by 6 bases and J by 10 bases, 16 bases remained unmatched. The CDR3 loop spans 15 amino acids. CDR1 is LNHDA, CDR2 SQIVND, per germline (reference sequence). CDR3 nucleotide sequence: TGTGCCAGTAGCCACCCCCGGCAGGGGGCCCAGGGAGCTTTCTTT. It encodes CASSHPRQGAQGAFF.

The rearrangement links TRBV7-2 to TRBJ2-7, with unresolved D. V was shortened by 2 bases and J by 3 bases, with 14 bases between the two germline ends. The CDR3 runs to 15 residues. Germline V gene sequence: CDR1 SGHTA, CDR2 FQGNSA. The CDR3 is CASSLRPGNDYEQYF. Written as DNA, the CDR3 is TGTGCCAGCAGCTTACGTCCAGGAAATGACTACGAGCAGTACTTC.

The chain links TRBV7-9 to TRBJ2-7; D may be TRBD1 (5 bases). There are 15 residues in the CDR3. Per the germline V gene, CDR1 is SEHNR and CDR2 is FQNEAQ (reference sequence). Trimming removed 3 bases from V and 0 bases from J, with 12 bases in between. CDR3 sequence (DNA): TGTGCCAGCAGCTTTGGGCGGACAAGCTCCTACGAGCAGTACTTC. This sequence encodes CASSFGRTSSYEQYF.

The V and J genes are TRBV11-2 and TRBJ1-4, with unresolved D. Trimming cost V 1 base and J 6 bases, with 6 bases left between them. CDR3 size: 13 residues. From germline, CDR1 is SGHAT and CDR2 FQNNGV. The DNA for the CDR3 is TGTGCCAGCAGCTTAGGGACTTATGAAAAACTGTTTTTT. Translated, it gives CASSLGTYEKLFF.

This chain links TRBV15 with TRBJ1-2, with TRBD1 matching over 8 bases. Trimming removed 5 bases from V and 5 bases from J; junction bases left unmatched: 4. This CDR3 region has 13 residues. Germline V gene lookup returns CDR1 LNHNV and CDR2 YYDKDF (reference sequence). This CDR3 reads CATSPDRVYGYTF. The CDR3 nucleotides are TGTGCCACCAGCCCGGACAGGGTATATGGCTACACCTTC.

Only a few counts were recorded for this clone. The V call is TRBV6-6, the J call TRBJ2-7; D gene unclear. With 7 bases removed from V and 2 bases from J, the gap between germline ends came to 12 bases. This CDR3 region has 13 residues. Germline-derived CDR1 and CDR2 are MNHNY and SVGAGI (reference sequence). The CDR3 nucleotides are TGTGCCAGCATGTTTACTGAAGCCTACGAGCAGTACTTC. The encoded protein is CASMFTEAYEQYF.

The rearrangement joins TRBV9 to TRBJ2-3; TRBD1 agrees at 8 bases. V trimming: 2 bases; J trimming: 5 bases; junction bases outside the gene matches: 10. Germline CDR1 SGDLS, CDR2 YYNGEE. The CDR3 contains 16 residues. This CDR3 reads CASSVLGTGGGDTQYF. CDR3 bases: TGTGCCAGCAGCGTCCTCGGGACAGGTGGGGGAGATACGCAGTATTTT.

V is TRBV7-9 and J is TRBJ2-2; 11 positions agree with TRBD2. With 5 bases clipped from V and 1 base from J, the junction kept 3 bases outside the gene matches. CDR1 is SEHNR and CDR2 is FQNEAQ in the germline V gene (reference sequence). The CDR3 runs to 16 residues. In nucleotides, the CDR3 is TGTGCCAGCAGCGCCGGGACTAGCGGGAACACCGGGGAGCTGTTTTTT. Amino acid sequence: CASSAGTSGNTGELFF.

The gene calls are TRBV18 and TRBJ2-3; D is ambiguous. The CDR3 totals 14 residues. Trimming pared 2 bases from V and 2 bases from J, leaving 8 bases between. Germline CDR1 is KGHSH and CDR2 is LQKENI. Here the CDR3 reads CASSPISATDTQYF. As DNA, the CDR3 is TGTGCCAGCTCACCAATCAGTGCCACAGATACGCAGTATTTT.

V is TRBV6-5 and J is TRBJ1-6; tentatively, D is TRBD1 (5 bases). V dropped 7 bases and J dropped 2 bases, with 12 bases sitting between them. This CDR3 has 15 residues. CDR1 and CDR2 from the germline V gene are MNHEY and SVGAGI. CDR3 protein: CASTFDSAYNSPLHF. The CDR3 DNA sequence: TGTGCCAGCACCTTCGACAGCGCCTATAATTCACCCCTCCACTTT.

This clone was recorded once. This sequence joins TRBV5-1 and TRBJ2-1, with a weak D call TRBD2 (6 bases). CDR1 is SGHRS and CDR2 is YFSETQ in the germline V gene. This CDR3 spans 13 amino acids. Trimming took 4 bases from V and 5 from J, leaving 10 bases between them. The CDR3 sequence is CASSDGTHNEQFF. The CDR3 DNA sequence: TGCGCCAGCAGCGACGGGACTCACAATGAGCAGTTCTTC.

The V and J genes are TRBV10-2 and TRBJ1-2, with D unclear. V was trimmed by 8 bases and J by 2 bases, leaving 9 bases between them. The CDR3 totals 12 residues. Per the germline V gene, CDR1 is WSHSY and CDR2 is SAAADI. The CDR3: CASAGDNYGYTF. The CDR3 DNA reads TGCGCCAGCGCAGGCGACAACTATGGCTACACCTTC.

The V and J genes are TRBV27 and TRBJ1-6; weak D call: TRBD1 (5 bases). The V end was cut by 7 bases, the J end by 6 bases, with 22 bases between. The CDR3 runs 17 residues. Germline CDR1 MNHEY, CDR2 SMNVEV (reference sequence). CDR3 bases: TGTGCCAGCATGGGGCACTTGGGGGGAAACTTTAATTCACCCCTCCACTTT. This sequence encodes CASMGHLGGNFNSPLHF.

The gene calls are TRBV29-1 and TRBJ1-1; TRBD1 aligns across 8 bases. The CDR3 is 13 amino acids. J lost 1 base, V lost 4 bases, and 2 bases had no gene match. The germline V gene encodes CDR1 SQVTM and CDR2 ANQGSEA. This chain's CDR3 is CSVGQGANTEAFF. Here the CDR3 DNA reads TGCAGCGTTGGTCAGGGGGCGAACACTGAAGCTTTCTTT.

The chain has TRBV7-2 and TRBJ2-2; D not certain. Trimming stripped 8 bases from V and 3 bases from J, with 7 bases between. The CDR3 contains 12 residues. Germline CDR1 SGHTA, CDR2 FQGNSA. Written as DNA, the CDR3 is TGTGCCAGCGAGGAGCACACCGGGGAGCTGTTTTTT. This translates into CASEEHTGELFF.

The chain employs TRBV2 and TRBJ2-1; D might be TRBD1 (6 bases). The CDR3 extends over 14 amino acids. Trimming removed 4 bases at V and 4 bases at J, with 11 bases between. Germline V gene lookup returns CDR1 SNHLY and CDR2 FYNNEI. The chain's CDR3 is CASSGTALYNEQFF. Here the CDR3 DNA reads TGTGCCAGCAGTGGGACAGCCCTATACAATGAGCAGTTCTTC.

The V gene is TRBV14, the J gene TRBJ2-7; a weak D match, TRBD1 (5 bases). The germline gives CDR1 SGHDN, CDR2 FVKESK. Between the trimmed V and J ends, which lost 5 bases and 5 bases, there was a span of 10 bases. The CDR3 consists of 12 residues. For the CDR3, the DNA is TGTGCCAGCAGCTTACCGACAGACGAGCAGTACTTC. This codes for CASSLPTDEQYF.